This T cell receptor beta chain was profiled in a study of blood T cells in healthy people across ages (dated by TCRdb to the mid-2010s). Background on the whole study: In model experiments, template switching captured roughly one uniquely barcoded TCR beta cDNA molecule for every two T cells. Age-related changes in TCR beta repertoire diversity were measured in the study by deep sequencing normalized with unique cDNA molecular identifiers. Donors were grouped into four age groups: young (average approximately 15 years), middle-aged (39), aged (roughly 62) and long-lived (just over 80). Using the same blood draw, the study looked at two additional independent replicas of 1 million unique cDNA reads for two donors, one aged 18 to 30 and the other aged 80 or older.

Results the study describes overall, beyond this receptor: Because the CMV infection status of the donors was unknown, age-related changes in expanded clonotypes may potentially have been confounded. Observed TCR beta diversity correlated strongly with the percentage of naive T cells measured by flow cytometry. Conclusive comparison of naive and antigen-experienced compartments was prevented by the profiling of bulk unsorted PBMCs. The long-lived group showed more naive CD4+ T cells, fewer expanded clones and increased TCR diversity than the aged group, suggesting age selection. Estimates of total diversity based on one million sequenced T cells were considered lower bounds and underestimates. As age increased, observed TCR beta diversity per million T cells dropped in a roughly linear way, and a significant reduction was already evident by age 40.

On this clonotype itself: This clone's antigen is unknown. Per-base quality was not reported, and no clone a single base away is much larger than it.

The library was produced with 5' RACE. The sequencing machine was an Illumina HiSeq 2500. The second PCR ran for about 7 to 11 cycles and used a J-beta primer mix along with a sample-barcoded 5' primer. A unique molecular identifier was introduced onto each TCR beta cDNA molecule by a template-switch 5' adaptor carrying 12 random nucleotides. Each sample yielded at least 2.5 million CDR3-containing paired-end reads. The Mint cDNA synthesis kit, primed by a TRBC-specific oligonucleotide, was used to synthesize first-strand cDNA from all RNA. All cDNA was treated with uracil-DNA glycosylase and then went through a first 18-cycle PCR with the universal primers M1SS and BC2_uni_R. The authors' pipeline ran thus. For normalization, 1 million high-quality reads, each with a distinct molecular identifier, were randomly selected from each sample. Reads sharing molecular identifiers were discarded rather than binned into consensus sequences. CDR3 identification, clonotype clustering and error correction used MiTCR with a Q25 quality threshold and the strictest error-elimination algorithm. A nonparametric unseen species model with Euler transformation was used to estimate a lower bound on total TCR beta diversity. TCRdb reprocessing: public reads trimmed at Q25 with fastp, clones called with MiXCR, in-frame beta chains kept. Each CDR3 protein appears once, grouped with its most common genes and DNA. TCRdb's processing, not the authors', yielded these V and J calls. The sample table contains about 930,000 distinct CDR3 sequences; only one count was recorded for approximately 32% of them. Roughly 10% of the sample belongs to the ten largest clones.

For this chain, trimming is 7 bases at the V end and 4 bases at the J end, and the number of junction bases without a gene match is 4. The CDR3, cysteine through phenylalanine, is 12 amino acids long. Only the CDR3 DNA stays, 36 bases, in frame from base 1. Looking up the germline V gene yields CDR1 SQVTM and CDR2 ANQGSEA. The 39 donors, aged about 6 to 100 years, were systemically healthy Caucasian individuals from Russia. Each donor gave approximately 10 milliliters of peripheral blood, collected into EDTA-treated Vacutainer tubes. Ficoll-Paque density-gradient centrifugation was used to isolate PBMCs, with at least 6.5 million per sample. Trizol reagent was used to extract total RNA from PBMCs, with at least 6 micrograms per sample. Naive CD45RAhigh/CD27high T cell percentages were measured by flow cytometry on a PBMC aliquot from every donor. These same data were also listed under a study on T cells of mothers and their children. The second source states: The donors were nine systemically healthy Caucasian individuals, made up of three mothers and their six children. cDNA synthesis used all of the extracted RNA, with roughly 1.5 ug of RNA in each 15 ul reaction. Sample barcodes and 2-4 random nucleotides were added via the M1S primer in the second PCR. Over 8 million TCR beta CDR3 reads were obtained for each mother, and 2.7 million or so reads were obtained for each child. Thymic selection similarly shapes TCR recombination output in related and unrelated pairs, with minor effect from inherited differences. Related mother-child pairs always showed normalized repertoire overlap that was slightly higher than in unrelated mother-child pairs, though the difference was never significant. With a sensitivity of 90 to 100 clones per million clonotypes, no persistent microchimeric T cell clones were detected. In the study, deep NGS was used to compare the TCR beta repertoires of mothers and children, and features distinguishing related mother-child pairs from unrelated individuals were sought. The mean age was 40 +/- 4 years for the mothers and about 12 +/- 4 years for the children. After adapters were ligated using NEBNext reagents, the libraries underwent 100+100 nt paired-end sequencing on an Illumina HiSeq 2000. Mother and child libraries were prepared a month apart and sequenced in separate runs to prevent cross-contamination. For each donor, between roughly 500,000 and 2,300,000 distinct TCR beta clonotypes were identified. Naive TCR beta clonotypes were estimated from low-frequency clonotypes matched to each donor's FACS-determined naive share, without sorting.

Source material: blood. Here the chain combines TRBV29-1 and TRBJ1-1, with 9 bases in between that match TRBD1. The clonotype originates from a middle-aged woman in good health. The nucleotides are TGCAGCGCGGGGGGACAGGGCACTGAAGCTTTCTTT. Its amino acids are CSAGGQGTEAFF.